Listed below are T cell receptor beta chains from one sample, sequenced in a study of blood T cell repertoires in COVID-19. Clones were read by immunoSEQ multiplex PCR, and TCRdb kept only the in-frame ones, dropping some. The sample lists fewer than 250,000 clones, around 80% occurring once. Material: peripheral blood. The receptors stem from a human donor in a cohort sampled during active COVID-19. Both conserved end residues are part of each CDR3. The order of the fields is D gene, clone size, J gene, V gene, CDR3 protein, CDR3 DNA. D genes are given only for firm matches. Clone size is shown for a subset of rows, as once, few, many or a class of expanded clone.

TRBD1 | - | TRBJ2-2 | TRBV5-1 | CASSYSGTEGTGELFF | TGCGCCAGCAGCTATTCCGGGACAGAGGGCACCGGGGAGCTGTTTTTT
TRBD1 | - | TRBJ1-6 | TRBV11-2 | CASSLLGPGGDSYNSPLHF | TGTGCCAGCAGCTTATTGGGGCCAGGGGGAGATTCCTATAATTCACCCCTCCACTTT
- | once | TRBJ2-7 | TRBV11-2 | CASSLDGALPYEQYF | TGTGCCAGCAGCTTAGATGGGGCCCTCCCCTACGAGCAGTACTTC
TRBD2 | - | TRBJ2-5 | TRBV14 | CASSQEVAGGGETQYF | TGTGCCAGCAGCCAAGAGGTAGCGGGGGGTGGAGAGACCCAGTACTTC
- | - | TRBJ2-3 | TRBV7-2 | CASSPEGGGVDTQYF | TGTGCCAGCAGCCCAGAAGGGGGCGGGGTGGATACGCAGTATTTT
- | once | TRBJ2-5 | TRBV14 | CASSQLSIATGKGETQYF | TGTGCCAGCAGCCAGTTAAGCATCGCTACAGGGAAGGGAGAGACCCAGTACTTC
TRBD1 | few | TRBJ1-5 | TRBV18 | CASSLNRGGWGNQPQHF | TGTGCCAGCTCACTTAACCGAGGGGGCTGGGGCAATCAGCCCCAGCATTTT
TRBD1 | many | TRBJ2-1 | TRBV12-5 | CASRKGQLINEQFF | TGTGCTAGTAGGAAGGGACAGCTAATCAATGAGCAGTTCTTC
- | few | TRBJ2-3 | TRBV7-5 | CARSSPGGFTDTQYF | TGTGCCAGAAGCTCCCCTGGGGGGTTCACAGATACGCAGTATTTT
TRBD1 | - | TRBJ1-1 | TRBV18 | CASSPSRGRTEAFF | TGTGCCAGCTCACCAAGCAGGGGGAGGACTGAAGCTTTCTTT
- | - | TRBJ2-1 | TRBV5-1 | CASSRDSINEQFF | TGCGCCAGTAGCCGGGACTCGATCAATGAGCAGTTCTTC
TRBD1 | once | TRBJ1-1 | TRBV27 | CASNNDRGISGTEAFF | TGTGCCAGCAATAACGACAGGGGGATATCGGGGACTGAAGCTTTCTTT
TRBD1 | - | TRBJ1-5 | TRBV27 | CASSQTGGPQPQHF | TGTGCCAGCAGCCAGACAGGGGGCCCTCAGCCCCAGCATTTT
TRBD1 | few | TRBJ2-2 | TRBV18 | CASSLDRGLDTGELFF | TGTGCCAGCTCACTCGACAGGGGGCTGGACACCGGGGAGCTGTTTTTT